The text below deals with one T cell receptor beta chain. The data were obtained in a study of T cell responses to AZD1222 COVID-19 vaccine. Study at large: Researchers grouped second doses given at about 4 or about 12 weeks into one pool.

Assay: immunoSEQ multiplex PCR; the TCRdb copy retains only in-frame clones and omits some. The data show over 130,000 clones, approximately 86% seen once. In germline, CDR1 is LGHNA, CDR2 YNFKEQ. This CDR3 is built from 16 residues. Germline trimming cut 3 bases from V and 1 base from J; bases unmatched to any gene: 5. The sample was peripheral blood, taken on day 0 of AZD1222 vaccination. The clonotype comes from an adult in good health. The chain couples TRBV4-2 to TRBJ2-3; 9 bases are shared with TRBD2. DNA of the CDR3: TGTGCCAGCAGCCAGACTAGCGGAGCTGGCACAGATACGCAGTATTTT. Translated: CASSQTSGAGTDTQYF.